This TCR beta chain stems from a study of T cell responses to AZD1222 COVID-19 vaccine. In regard to this clone: Its target is not known.

Whole-study findings and limits: Baseline serostatus was positive in only a handful of AZD1222 recipients.

The data were produced by immunoSEQ multiplex PCR, yet TCRdb's version contains in-frame clones alone and is incomplete. This sample has fewer than 90,000 clones, with about 91% found just once. Sequences were derived from peripheral blood, sampled 28 days after the second AZD1222 dose. The sequence was obtained from an adult who received the AZD1222 COVID-19 vaccine.

The CDR3 region has the DNA TGTGCCAGCAGCTTTATAGGGGTTGGAGCCCCCTATGGCTACACCTTC. Translated, it gives CASSFIGVGAPYGYTF. The chain couples TRBV7-9 to TRBJ1-2; TRBD1 is a possible D gene (5 bases). Germline V gene data show CDR1 as SEHNR and CDR2 as FQNEAQ (reference sequence). Trimming pared 3 bases from V and 4 bases from J, leaving 18 bases between. CDR3 size: 16 residues.